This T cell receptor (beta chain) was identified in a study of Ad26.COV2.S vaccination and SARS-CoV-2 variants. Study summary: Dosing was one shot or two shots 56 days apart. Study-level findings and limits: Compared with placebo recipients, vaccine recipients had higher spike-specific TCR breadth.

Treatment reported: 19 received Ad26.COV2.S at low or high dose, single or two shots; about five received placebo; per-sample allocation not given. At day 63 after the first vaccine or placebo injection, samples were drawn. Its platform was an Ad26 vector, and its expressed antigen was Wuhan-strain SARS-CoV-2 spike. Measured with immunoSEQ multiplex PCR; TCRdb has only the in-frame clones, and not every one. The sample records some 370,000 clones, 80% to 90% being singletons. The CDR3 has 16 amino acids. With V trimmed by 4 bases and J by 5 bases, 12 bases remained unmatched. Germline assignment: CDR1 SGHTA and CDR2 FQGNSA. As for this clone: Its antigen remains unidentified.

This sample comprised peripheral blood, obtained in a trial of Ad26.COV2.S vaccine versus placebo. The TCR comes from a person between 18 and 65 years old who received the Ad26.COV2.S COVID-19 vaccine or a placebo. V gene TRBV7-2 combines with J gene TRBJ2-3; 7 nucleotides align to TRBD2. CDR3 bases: TGTGCCAGCAGCTCCCCCGTGGGAGGGCGGAGAGATACGCAGTATTTT. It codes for CASSSPVGGRRDTQYF.